This record looks at one TCR beta chain sequence and its context. Measured with immunoSEQ multiplex PCR; TCRdb has only the in-frame clones, and not every one. Of roughly 95,000 clones listed, roughly 89% were seen once; the top ten hold about 3%. This sample was included in a study of control samples from healthy donors and cancer patients. Trimming left V 7 bases short and J 9 bases short, with 13 bases between. Germline CDR1 reads MNHEY; CDR2 reads SVGAGI. This CDR3 has 13 amino acids. The V call is TRBV6-5, the J call TRBJ1-6; D is possibly TRBD1 (5 bases). Specimen: blood. The receptor was isolated from a human donor in good health. The donor label of this sample is uncertain. The CDR3 DNA reads TGTGCCAGCACCACGGGACTACTTTCACCCCTCCACTTT. Its protein product is CASTTGLLSPLHF.